This TCR beta chain was captured in a study of blood T cell repertoires in COVID-19. In the study overall: Researchers got acute and convalescent COVID-19 samples from the United States, Italy and Spain. T cells, B-cell-depleted T cells, or PBMCs supplied cDNA or gDNA.

There are 13 residues in the CDR3. Germline V gene data show CDR1 as SGHTA and CDR2 as FQGNSA. J was trimmed by 5 bases and V by 6 bases; bases with no gene match: 3. TCRdb's copy holds only in-frame clones and misses some; the assay was immunoSEQ multiplex PCR. This table holds approximately 210,000 clones, approximately 80% found once. The material sequenced was PBMCs or T cells enriched from blood (not recorded which). The TCR comes from a woman aged 45 to 65 with acute COVID-19. V gene TRBV7-2 combines with J gene TRBJ2-5; 10 bases map to TRBD2. The CDR3 nucleotides are TGTGCCAGCAGACTAGCGGGGCCGGAGACCCAGTACTTC. Protein sequence: CASRLAGPETQYF.